The T cell receptor (beta chain) described here comes from a study of post-analysis software for immune sequencing data. Overall study context: Included among the disease courses, which were recorded for the cohort, were relapsing-remitting, secondary progressive and progressive-relapsing multiple sclerosis.

General study points: Strong co-clustering by F measure was evident for samples that had been prepared in the same batch. Roughly 5 TRBV segments (TRBV5-6, TRBV5-1 and TRBV20-1 among them) occurred more frequently in patients than in controls. Significantly lower normalized Chao1 diversity was found in patients with multiple sclerosis relative to controls.

Unique molecular identifiers were carried by the TCR beta cDNA libraries. A single record per CDR3 protein comes from TCRdb applying MiXCR to the PCR reads. The sample yields over 700,000 distinct CDR3 sequences, 25% to 30% seen once. Of note for this clonotype: Its antigen is unknown.

The CDR3 has 15 amino acids. With 2 bases removed from V and 2 bases from J, the gap between germline ends came to 11 bases. Germline V gene lookup returns CDR1 WNHNN and CDR2 SYGVQD (reference sequence). The sample was blood. The chain combines TRBV10-1 with TRBJ2-3; D is perhaps TRBD2 (5 bases). The clonotype originates from a girl between 10 and 17 years old with multiple sclerosis. The CDR3 sequence is CASSEGSGATDTQYF. The CDR3 nucleotides are TGCGCCAGCAGTGAGGGAAGCGGAGCCACAGATACGCAGTATTTT.